This record covers a single T cell receptor beta chain. This CDR3 comprises 14 residues. V was trimmed by 0 bases and J by 5 bases, leaving 8 bases between them. Germline CDR1 is MNHNY and CDR2 is SVGAGI (reference sequence). Roughly three months, about 14 weeks, into antiretroviral therapy, follow-up blood was collected. Whole blood was used without fractionation, so all unsorted peripheral T cells were included. This specimen belongs to a study of HIV-infected patients and healthy controls. Background on the study: In about 85% of the 16 patients, CD4 counts climbed slightly after three months but remained subnormal.

cDNA was made from 500 ng RNA using alpha and beta constant primers. Using multiplexing indices, alpha and beta chain libraries were generated apart by chain-specific third strand synthesis. A 5' RACE adapter with a random hexamer and the SP2 primer site was joined to cDNA. Each CDR3 protein gets one entry after TCRdb re-called the 5' RACE reads with MiXCR. The sample holds around 11,000 distinct CDR3 sequences; roughly 5.7% are singletons and the top ten take 25% to 30%. The source material was blood, sampled during antiretroviral therapy. This TCR derives from an adult with HIV infection. The donor label of this sample is uncertain. The chain couples TRBV6-6 to TRBJ2-1, with a possible D match to TRBD2 (6 bases). CDR3 in DNA: TGTGCCAGCAGTTACTCTGGGGGGAACAATGAGCAGTTCTTC. Protein sequence: CASSYSGGNNEQFF.